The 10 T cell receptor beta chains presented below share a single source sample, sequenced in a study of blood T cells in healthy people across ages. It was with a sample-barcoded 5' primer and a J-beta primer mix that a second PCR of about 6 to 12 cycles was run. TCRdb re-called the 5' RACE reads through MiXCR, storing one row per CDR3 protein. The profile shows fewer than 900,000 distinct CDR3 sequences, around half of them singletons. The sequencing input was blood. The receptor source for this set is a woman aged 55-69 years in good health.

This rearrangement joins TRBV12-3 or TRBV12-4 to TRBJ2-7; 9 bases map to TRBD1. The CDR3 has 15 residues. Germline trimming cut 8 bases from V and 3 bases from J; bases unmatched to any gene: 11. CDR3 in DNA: TGTGCCAGCCGCCCGGGACAGGGAAGATACTACGAGCAGTACTTC. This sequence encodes CASRPGQGRYYEQYF.

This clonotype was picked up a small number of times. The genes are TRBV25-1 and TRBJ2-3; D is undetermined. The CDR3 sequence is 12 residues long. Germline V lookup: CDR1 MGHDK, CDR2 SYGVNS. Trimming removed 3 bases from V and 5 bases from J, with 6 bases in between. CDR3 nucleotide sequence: TGTGCCAGCAGTGAGTTAGAAGATACGCAGTATTTT. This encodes CASSELEDTQYF.

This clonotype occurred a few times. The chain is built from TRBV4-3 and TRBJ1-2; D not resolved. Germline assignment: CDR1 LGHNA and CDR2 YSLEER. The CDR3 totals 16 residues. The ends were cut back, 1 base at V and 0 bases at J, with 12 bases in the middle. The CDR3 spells CASSQGIGVANYGYTF. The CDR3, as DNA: TGCGCCAGCAGCCAAGGGATTGGGGTAGCTAACTATGGCTACACCTTC.

CDR3 amino acids: CSARGPLGANVLTF. As DNA, the CDR3 is TGCAGTGCTAGAGGGCCCCTCGGGGCCAACGTCCTGACTTTC. The chain carries TRBV20-1 and TRBJ2-6; D is unclear. The CDR3 runs 14 residues. CDR1 is DFQATT, CDR2 SNEGSKA, per germline (reference sequence). Trimming cost V 1 base and J 4 bases, with 8 bases left between them.

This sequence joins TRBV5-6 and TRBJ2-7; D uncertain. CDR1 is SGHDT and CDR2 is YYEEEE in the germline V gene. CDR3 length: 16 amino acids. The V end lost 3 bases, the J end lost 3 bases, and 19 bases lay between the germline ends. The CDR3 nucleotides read TGTGCCAGCAGCTCAGAGTGGGGTTACAGCCTCTACGAGCAGTACTTC. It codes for CASSSEWGYSLYEQYF.

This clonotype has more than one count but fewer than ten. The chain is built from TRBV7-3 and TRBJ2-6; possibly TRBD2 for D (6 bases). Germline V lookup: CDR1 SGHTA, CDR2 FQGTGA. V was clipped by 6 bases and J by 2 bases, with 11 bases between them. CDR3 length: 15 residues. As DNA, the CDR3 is TGTGCCAGCAGTTACGGGGGAACTGGGGCCAACGTCCTGACTTTC. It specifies CASSYGGTGANVLTF.

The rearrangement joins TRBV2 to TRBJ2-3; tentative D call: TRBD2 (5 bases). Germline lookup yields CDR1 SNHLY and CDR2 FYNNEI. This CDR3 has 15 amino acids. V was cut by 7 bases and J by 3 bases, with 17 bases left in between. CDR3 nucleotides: TGTGCCAGCACCGAGCGGCGGGCGTCTACAGATACGCAGTATTTT. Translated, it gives CASTERRASTDTQYF.

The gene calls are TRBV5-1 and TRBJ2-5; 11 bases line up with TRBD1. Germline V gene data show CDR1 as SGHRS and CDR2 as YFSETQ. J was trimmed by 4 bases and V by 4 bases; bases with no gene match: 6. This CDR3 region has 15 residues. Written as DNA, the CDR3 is TGCGCCAGCAGCGGTACCGGGACAGGGGGAGAGACCCAGTACTTC. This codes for CASSGTGTGGETQYF. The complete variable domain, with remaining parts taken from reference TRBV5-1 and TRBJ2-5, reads KAGVTQTPRYLIKTRGQQVTLSCSPISGHRSVSWYQQTPGQGLQFLFEYFSETQRNKGNFPGRFSGRQFSNSRSEMNVSTLELGDSALYLCASSGTGTGGETQYFGPGTRLLVL.

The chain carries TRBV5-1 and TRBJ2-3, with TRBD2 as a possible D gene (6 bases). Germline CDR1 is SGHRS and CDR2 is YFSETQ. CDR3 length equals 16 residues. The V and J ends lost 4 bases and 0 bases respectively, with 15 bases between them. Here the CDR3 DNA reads TGCGCCAGCAGCCCTTTCGGGAGACCTAGCACAGATACGCAGTATTTT. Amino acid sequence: CASSPFGRPSTDTQYF.

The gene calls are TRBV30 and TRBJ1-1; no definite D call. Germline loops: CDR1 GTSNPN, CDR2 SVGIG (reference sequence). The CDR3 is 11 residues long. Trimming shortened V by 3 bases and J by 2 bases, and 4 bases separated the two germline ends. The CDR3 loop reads CAWSLNTEAFF. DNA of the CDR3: TGTGCCTGGAGCTTAAACACTGAAGCTTTCTTT.